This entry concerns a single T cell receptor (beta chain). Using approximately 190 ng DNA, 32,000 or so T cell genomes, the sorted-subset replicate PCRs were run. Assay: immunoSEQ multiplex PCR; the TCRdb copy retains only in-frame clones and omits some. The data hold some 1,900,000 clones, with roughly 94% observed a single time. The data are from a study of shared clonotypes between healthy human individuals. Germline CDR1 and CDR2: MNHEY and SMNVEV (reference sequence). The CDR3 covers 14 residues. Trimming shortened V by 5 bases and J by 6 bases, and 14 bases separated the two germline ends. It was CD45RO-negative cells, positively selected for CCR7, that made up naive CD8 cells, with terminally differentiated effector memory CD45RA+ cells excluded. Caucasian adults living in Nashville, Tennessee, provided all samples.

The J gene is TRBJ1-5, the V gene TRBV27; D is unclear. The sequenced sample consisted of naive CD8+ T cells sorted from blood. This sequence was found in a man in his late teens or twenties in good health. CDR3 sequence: CASSTTRWGQPQHF. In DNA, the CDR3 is TGTGCCAGCAGTACTACACGGTGGGGTCAGCCCCAGCATTTT.